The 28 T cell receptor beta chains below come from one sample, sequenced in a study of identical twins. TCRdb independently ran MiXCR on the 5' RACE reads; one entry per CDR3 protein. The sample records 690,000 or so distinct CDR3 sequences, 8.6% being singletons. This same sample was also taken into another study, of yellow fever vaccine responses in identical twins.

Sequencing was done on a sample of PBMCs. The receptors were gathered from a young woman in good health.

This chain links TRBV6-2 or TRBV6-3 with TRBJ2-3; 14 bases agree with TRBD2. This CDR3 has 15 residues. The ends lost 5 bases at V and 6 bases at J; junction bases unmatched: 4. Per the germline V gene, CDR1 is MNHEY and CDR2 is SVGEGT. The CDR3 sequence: CASSTWTSGRDTQYF. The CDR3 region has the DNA TGTGCCAGCAGTACCTGGACTAGCGGGAGGGATACGCAGTATTTT.

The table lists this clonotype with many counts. The CDR3 protein is CASSQDVRSSSYEQYF. CDR3 DNA: TGCGCCAGCAGCCAAGATGTCAGATCGAGCTCCTACGAGCAGTACTTC. The rearrangement uses TRBV4-3 and TRBJ2-7; D not certain. Germline V gene sequence: CDR1 LGHNA, CDR2 YSLEER. The CDR3 loop spans 16 amino acids. Trimming pared 0 bases from V and 0 bases from J, leaving 12 bases between.

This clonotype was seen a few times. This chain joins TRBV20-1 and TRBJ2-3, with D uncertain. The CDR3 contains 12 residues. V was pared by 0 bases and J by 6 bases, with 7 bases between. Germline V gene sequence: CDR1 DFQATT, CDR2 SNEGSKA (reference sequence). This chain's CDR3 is CSARDFADTQYF. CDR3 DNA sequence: TGCAGTGCTAGAGATTTCGCCGATACGCAGTATTTT.

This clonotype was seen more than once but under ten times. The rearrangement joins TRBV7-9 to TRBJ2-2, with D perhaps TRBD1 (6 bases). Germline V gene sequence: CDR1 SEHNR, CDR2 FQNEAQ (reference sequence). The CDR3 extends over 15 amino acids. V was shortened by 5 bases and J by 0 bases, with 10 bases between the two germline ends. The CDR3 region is CASSPGTPNTGELFF. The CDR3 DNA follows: TGTGCCAGCAGCCCCGGGACACCGAACACCGGGGAGCTGTTTTTT.

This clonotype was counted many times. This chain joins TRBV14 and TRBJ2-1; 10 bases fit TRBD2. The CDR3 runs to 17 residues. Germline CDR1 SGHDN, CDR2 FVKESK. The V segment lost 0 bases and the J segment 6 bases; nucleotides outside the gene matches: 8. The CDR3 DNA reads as TGTGCCAGCAGCCAAGAGGAGGGTCTAGCGGGGGCCAATGAGCAGTTCTTC. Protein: CASSQEEGLAGANEQFF.

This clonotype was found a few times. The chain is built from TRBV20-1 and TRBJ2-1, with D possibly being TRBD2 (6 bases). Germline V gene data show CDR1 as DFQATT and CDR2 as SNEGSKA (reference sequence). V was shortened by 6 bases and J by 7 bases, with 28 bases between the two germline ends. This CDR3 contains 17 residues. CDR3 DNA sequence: TGCAGTGCCCGCACCCGAGAGGAGGGAGGCCTCCGAAATGAGCAGTTCTTC. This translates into CSARTREEGGLRNEQFF.

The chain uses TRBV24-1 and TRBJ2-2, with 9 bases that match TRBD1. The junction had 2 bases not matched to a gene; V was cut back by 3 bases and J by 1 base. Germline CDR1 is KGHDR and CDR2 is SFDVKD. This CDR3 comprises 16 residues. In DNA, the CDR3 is TGTGCCACCAGTGATCGGACAGGGGAGAACACCGGGGAGCTGTTTTTT. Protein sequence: CATSDRTGENTGELFF.

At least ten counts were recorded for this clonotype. The CDR3 coding sequence is TGTGCCAGCAGTGAAACGACAGGGCTATCGTCACCCCTCCACTTT. Its translation is CASSETTGLSSPLHF. The rearrangement uses TRBV6-1 and TRBJ1-6; 7 nucleotides match TRBD1. In germline, CDR1 is MNHNS, CDR2 SASEGT. J gave up 10 bases and V 2 bases, and 8 bases lay outside the gene matches. This CDR3 comprises 15 residues.

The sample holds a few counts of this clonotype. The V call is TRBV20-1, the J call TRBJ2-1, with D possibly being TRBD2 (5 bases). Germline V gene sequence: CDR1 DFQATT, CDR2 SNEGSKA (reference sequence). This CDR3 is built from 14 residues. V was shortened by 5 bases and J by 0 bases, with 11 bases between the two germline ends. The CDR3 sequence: CSARTFPSYNEQFF. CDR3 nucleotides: TGCAGTGCTCGGACTTTTCCCTCCTACAATGAGCAGTTCTTC.

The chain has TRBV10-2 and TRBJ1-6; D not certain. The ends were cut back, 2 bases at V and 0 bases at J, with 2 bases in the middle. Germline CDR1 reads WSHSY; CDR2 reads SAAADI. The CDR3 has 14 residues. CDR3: CASSEASYNSPLHF. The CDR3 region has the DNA TGCGCCAGCAGTGAGGCCTCCTATAATTCACCCCTCCACTTT.

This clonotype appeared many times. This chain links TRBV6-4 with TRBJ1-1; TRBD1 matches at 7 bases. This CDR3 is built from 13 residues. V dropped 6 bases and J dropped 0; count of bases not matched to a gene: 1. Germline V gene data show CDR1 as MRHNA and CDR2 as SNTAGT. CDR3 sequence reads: CASRGQLNTEAFF. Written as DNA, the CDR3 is TGTGCCAGCAGGGGACAGTTGAACACTGAAGCTTTCTTT.

The CDR3 DNA reads TGTGCCAGCAGTTTAGGATCTTGGCCTAATTCACCCCTCCACTTT. Protein: CASSLGSWPNSPLHF. The rearrangement links TRBV28 to TRBJ1-6; D gene unclear. V was cut by 2 bases and J by 6 bases, with 11 bases left in between. Germline values: CDR1 MDHEN, CDR2 SYDVKM. This CDR3 spans 15 amino acids.

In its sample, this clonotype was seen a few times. CDR3 residues: CASTWDRGLRELFF. The CDR3 DNA reads as TGTGCCAGCACTTGGGACAGGGGTCTCCGGGAGCTGTTTTTT. V and J are TRBV27 and TRBJ2-2, with 10 bases identical to TRBD1. The V and J ends lost 7 bases and 9 bases, in that order; junction bases with no gene match: 8. The CDR3 runs to 14 residues. The germline V gene encodes CDR1 MNHEY and CDR2 SMNVEV (reference sequence).

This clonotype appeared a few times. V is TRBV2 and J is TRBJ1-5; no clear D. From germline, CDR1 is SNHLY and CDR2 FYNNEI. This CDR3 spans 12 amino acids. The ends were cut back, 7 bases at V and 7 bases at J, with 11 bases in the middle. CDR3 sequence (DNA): TGTGCCAGCATGGGTGTAAGGCAGCCCCAGCATTTT. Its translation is CASMGVRQPQHF.

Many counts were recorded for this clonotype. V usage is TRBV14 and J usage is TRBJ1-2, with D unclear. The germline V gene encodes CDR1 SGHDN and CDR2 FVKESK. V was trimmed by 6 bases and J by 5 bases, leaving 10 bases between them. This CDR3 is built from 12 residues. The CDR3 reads CASRGRYYGYTF. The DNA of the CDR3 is TGTGCCAGCAGGGGCCGTTATTATGGCTACACCTTC.

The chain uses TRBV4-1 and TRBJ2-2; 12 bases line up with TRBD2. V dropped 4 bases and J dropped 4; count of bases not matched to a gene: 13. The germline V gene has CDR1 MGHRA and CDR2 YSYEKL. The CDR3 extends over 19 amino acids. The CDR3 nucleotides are TGCGCCAGCAGCCTCATCCCCCCGACTAGCGGGAGCGGCACCGGGGAGCTGTTTTTT. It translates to CASSLIPPTSGSGTGELFF.

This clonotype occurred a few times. CDR3 residues: CASSLGGLAGESYEQYF. Written as DNA, the CDR3 is TGTGCCAGCAGCTTAGGAGGACTAGCGGGCGAGTCCTACGAGCAGTACTTC. This chain uses TRBV13 with TRBJ2-7, with 11 bases fitting TRBD2. The CDR3 consists of 17 residues. The ends lost 0 bases at V and 1 base at J; junction bases unmatched: 5. Per the germline V gene, CDR1 is PRHDT and CDR2 is FYEKMQ (reference sequence).

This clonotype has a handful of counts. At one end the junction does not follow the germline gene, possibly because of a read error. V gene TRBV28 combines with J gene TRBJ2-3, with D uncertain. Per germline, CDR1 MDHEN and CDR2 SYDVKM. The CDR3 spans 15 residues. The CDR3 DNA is TGTGCCAGCAGGTATAGGATATCTGGCACAGATACGCAGTACTTT. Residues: CASRYRISGTDTQYF.

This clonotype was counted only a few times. CDR3 in amino acids: CASSVAGVTYNEQFF. CDR3 nucleotides: TGTGCCAGCAGCGTAGCGGGGGTAACCTACAATGAGCAGTTCTTC. The gene calls are TRBV11-2 and TRBJ2-1, with 9 nucleotides matching TRBD2. Trimming removed 5 bases from V and 2 bases from J; junction bases left unmatched: 4. This CDR3 comprises 15 residues. Germline V gives CDR1 SGHAT, CDR2 FQNNGV.

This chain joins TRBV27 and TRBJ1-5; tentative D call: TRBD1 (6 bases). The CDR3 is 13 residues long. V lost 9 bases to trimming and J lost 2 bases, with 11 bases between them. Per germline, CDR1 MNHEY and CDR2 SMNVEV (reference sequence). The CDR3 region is CASRGSRNQPQHF. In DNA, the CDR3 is TGTGCCAGTAGGGGGTCTCGCAATCAGCCCCAGCATTTT.

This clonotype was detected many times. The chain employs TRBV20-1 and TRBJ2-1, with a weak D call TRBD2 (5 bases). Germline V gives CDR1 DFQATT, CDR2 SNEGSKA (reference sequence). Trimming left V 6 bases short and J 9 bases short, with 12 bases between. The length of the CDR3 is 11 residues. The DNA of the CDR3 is TGCAGTGCCCCCGGACTCAGTGAGCAGTTCTTC. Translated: CSAPGLSEQFF.

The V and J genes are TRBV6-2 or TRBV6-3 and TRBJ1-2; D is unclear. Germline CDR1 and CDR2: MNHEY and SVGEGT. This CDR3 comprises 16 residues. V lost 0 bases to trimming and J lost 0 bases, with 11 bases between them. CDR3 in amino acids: CASSYSVGITNYGYTF. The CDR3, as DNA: TGTGCCAGCAGTTACTCCGTCGGGATTACTAACTATGGCTACACCTTC.

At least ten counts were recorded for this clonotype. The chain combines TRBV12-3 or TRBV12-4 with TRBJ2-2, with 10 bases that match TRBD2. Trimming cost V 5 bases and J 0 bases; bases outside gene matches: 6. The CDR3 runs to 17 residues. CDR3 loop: CASSTGTSATNTGELFF. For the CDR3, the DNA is TGTGCCAGCAGTACCGGGACTAGCGCGACGAACACCGGGGAGCTGTTTTTT.

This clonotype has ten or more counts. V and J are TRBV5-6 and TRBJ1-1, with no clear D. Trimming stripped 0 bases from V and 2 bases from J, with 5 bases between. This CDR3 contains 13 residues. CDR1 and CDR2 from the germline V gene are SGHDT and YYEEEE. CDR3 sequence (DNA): TGTGCCAGCAGCTTGGAACCTAACACTGAAGCTTTCTTT. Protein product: CASSLEPNTEAFF.

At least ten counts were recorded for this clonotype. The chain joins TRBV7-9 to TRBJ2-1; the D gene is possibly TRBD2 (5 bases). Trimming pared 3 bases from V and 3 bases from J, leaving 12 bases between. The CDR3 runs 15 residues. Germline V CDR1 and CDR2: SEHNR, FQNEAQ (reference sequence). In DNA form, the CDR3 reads TGTGCCAGCAGCTTTGGTACGGGGATCTACAATGAGCAGTTCTTC. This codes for CASSFGTGIYNEQFF. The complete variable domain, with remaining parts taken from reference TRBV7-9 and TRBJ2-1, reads DTGVSQNPRHKITKRGQNVTFRCDPISEHNRLYWYRQTLGQGPEFLTYFQNEAQLEKSRLLSDRFSAERPKGSFSTLEIQRTEQGDSAMYLCASSFGTGIYNEQFFGPGTRLTVL.

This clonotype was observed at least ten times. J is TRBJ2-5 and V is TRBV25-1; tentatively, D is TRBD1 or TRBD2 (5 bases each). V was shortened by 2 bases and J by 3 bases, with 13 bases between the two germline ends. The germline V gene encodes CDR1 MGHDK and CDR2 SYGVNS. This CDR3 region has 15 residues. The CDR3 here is CASSESGKGKETQYF. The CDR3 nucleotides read TGTGCCAGCAGTGAAAGCGGAAAGGGGAAAGAGACCCAGTACTTC.

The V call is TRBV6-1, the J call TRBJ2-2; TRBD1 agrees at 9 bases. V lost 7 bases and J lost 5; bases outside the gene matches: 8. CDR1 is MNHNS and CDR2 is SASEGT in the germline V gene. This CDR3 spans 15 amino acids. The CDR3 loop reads CASKTGQGGTGELFF. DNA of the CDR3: TGTGCCAGCAAAACGGGACAGGGAGGTACCGGGGAGCTGTTTTTT.

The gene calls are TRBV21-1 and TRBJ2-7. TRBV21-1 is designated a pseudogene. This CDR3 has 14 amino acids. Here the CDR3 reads CASSASGATYEQYF. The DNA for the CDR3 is TGTGCCAGCAGCGCTTCAGGGGCTACCTACGAGCAGTACTTC.